The source of this T cell receptor (beta chain) is a study of blood T cell repertoires in COVID-19. Whole-study context: Spain, Italy and the United States supplied samples that represented acute and convalescent COVID-19.

Points on this clone: The sample contains more than one DNA sequence encoding this CDR3.

TCRdb keeps only in-frame clones here, not all; method: immunoSEQ multiplex PCR. This table has about 240,000 clones, about 85% appearing once. The sequence was collected from a man in his thirties or forties who had recovered from COVID-19. Sequenced: peripheral blood.

The DNA for the CDR3 is TGTGCCAGCAGCTTAGTCGGCGGGGACACTGAAGCTTTCTTT. This translates into CASSLVGGDTEAFF. This chain links TRBV7-9 with TRBJ1-1; D not certain. Germline CDR1 reads SEHNR; CDR2 reads FQNEAQ (reference sequence). The ends were cut back, 1 base at V and 3 bases at J, with 9 bases in the middle. The CDR3 spans 14 residues.